This T cell receptor beta chain was sequenced during a study of T cells in Graves' hyperthyroidism and ophthalmopathy. Germline CDR1 reads SGDLS; CDR2 reads YYNGEE. The CDR3 is 17 amino acids. V trimming: 3 bases; J trimming: 0 bases; junction bases outside the gene matches: 6. It was RNA transcripts that yielded the amplified TCR beta CDR3 regions. First-round RT-PCR of the TCR CDR3 relied on the HTBI primer set. TCRdb fed the multiplex PCR reads into MiXCR, producing one record per CDR3 protein. The data show 500,000 to 650,000 distinct CDR3 sequences, approximately 15% seen once. With duration under 3 months, ophthalmopathy was active: Clinical Activity Score at least 3, NOSPECS at least 4. This sample holds PBMCs from under 11 ml fresh peripheral blood.

Sequenced sample: blood. The V call is TRBV9, the J call TRBJ2-2; 9 bases align to TRBD1. This clonotype was obtained from a woman aged 50 to 60 with Graves' ophthalmopathy. CDR3 in DNA: TGTGCCAGCAGCGGGTTAACAGGGGGCGCGAACACCGGGGAGCTGTTTTTT. As protein: CASSGLTGGANTGELFF.